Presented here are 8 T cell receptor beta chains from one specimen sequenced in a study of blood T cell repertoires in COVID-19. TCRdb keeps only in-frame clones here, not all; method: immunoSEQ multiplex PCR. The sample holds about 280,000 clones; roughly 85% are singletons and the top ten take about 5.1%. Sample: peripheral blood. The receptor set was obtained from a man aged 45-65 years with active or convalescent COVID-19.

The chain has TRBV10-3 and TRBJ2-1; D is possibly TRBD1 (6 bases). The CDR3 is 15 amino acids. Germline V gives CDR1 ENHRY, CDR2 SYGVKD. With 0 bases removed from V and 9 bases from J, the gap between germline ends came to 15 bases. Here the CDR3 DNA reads TGTGCCATCAGTGAGTCTGGGGGCGGTACGGGTGAGCAGTTCTTC. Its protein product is CAISESGGGTGEQFF.

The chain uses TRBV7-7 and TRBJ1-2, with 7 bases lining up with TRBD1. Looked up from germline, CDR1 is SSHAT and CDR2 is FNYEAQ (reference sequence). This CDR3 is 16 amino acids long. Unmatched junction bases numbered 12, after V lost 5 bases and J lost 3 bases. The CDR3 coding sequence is TGTGCCAGCAGCCCGACAGGGACCACCACCCACTATGGCTACACCTTC. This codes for CASSPTGTTTHYGYTF.

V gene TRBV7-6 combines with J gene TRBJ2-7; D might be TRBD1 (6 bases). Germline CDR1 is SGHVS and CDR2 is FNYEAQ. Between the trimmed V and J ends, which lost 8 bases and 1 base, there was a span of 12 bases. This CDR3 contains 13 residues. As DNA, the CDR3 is TGTGCCAGCGGGGTACAGGGTTCCTACGAGCAGTACTTC. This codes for CASGVQGSYEQYF. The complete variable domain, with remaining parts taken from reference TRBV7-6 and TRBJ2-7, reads GAGVSQSPRYKVTKRGQDVALRCDPISGHVSLYWYRQALGQGPEFLTYFNYEAQQDKSGLPNDRFSAERPEGSISTLTIQRTEQRDSAMYRCASGVQGSYEQYFGPGTRLTVT.

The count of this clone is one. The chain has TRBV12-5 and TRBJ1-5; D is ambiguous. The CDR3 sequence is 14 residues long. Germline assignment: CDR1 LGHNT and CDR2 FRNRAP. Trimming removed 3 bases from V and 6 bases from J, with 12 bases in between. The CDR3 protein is CASGFGEEVQPQHF. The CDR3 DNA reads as TGTGCTAGTGGTTTCGGCGAGGAGGTTCAGCCCCAGCATTTT. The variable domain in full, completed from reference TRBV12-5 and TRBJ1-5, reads DARVTQTPRHKVTEMGQEVTMRCQPILGHNTVFWYRQTMMQGLELLAYFRNRAPLDDSGMPKDRFSAEMPDATLATLKIQPSEPRDSAVYFCASGFGEEVQPQHFGDGTRLSIL.

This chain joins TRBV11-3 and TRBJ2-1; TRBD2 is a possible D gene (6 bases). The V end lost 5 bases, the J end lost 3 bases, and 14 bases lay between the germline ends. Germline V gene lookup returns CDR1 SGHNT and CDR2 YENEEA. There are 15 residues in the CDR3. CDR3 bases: TGTGCCAGCAGCAAAAATCGGAGGGGCTACAATGAGCAGTTCTTC. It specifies CASSKNRRGYNEQFF. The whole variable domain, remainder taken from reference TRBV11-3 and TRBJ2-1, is EAGVVQSPRYKIIEKKQPVAFWCNPISGHNTLYWYLQNLGQGPELLIRYENEEAVDDSQLPKDRFSAERLKGVDSTLKIQPAELGDSAVYLCASSKNRRGYNEQFFGPGTRLTVL.

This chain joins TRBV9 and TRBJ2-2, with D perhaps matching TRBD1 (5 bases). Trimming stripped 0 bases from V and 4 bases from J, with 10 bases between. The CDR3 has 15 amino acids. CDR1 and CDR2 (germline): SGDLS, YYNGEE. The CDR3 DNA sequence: TGTGCCAGCAGCGTAGGACAGTGGGGCACCGGGGAGCTGTTTTTT. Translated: CASSVGQWGTGELFF.

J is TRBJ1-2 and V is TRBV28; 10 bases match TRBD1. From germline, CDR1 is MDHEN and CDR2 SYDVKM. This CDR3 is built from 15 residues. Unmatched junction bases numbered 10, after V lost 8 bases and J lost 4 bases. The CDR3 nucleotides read TGTGCCAGCGCCGAGGGGGACAGGGGAGCCTATGGCTACACCTTC. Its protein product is CASAEGDRGAYGYTF.

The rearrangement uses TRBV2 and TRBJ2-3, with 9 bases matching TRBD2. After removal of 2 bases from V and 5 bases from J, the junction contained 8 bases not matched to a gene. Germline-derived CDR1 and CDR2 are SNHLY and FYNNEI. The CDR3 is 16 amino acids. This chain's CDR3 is CASSESRLAVGDTQYF. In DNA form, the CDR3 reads TGTGCCAGCAGTGAAAGTCGACTAGCGGTCGGAGATACGCAGTATTTT.